Each of the 25 T cell receptor beta chains below was sequenced from the same sample in a study of prognosis after radiotherapy for stage I lung cancer. From genomic DNA, TCR beta CDR3 was amplified by two-round multiplex PCR. TRBV and TRBJ genes each had their own specific primers in first-round PCR. A single record per CDR3 protein comes from TCRdb applying MiXCR to the multiplex PCR reads. Of roughly 17,000 distinct CDR3 sequences in the sample, around 40% were seen once. The sample consisted of PBMCs, taken before or after stereotactic body radiation therapy (not recorded which). The receptors come from a donor of 50 years or more with non-small cell lung cancer.

The chain combines TRBV20-1 with TRBJ1-2; 8 bases agree with TRBD1. The CDR3 is 14 amino acids. Trimming took 0 bases from V and 3 from J; bases not matched to a gene: 3. Per germline, CDR1 DFQATT and CDR2 SNEGSKA (reference sequence). The CDR3 region has the DNA TGCAGTGCTAGAGATCCACAGGGGGACTATGGCTACACCTTC. Translated, it gives CSARDPQGDYGYTF.

Many counts were recorded for this clonotype. Just one base apart from a much larger clone, this may be a read error. This likely comes from a read error, as the CDR3 has no conserved phenylalanine or tryptophan at its end. The J gene is TRBJ1-2, the V gene TRBV20-1, with D maybe TRBD1 (6 bases). Per germline, CDR1 DFQATT and CDR2 SNEGSKA (reference sequence). The CDR3 is made up of 15 amino acids. Trimming pared 6 bases from V and 5 bases from J, leaving 22 bases between. In DNA, the CDR3 is TGCAGTGCCGGATCGTCCGGGGGGGCTGGTTATGGCTACACCCTC. Protein product: CSAGSSGGAGYGYTL.

This clonotype has a handful of counts. V usage is TRBV6-1 and J usage is TRBJ1-6; 7 bases map to TRBD1. CDR1 is MNHNS and CDR2 is SASEGT in the germline V gene. J lost 4 bases, V lost 9 bases, and 6 bases had no gene match. This CDR3 has 14 residues. The CDR3: CARRDSSYNSPLHF. CDR3 nucleotides: TGTGCCAGAAGGGACAGCTCATATAATTCACCCCTCCACTTT.

The rearrangement links TRBV20-1 to TRBJ1-2; 9 nucleotides line up with TRBD1. V trimming: 0 bases; J trimming: 8 bases; junction bases outside the gene matches: 10. Germline values: CDR1 DFQATT, CDR2 SNEGSKA (reference sequence). The CDR3 is made up of 15 amino acids. The CDR3 loop reads CSARDPGTGWEGYTF. The CDR3 bases are TGCAGTGCTAGAGATCCGGGGACAGGGTGGGAGGGCTACACCTTC.

The V gene is TRBV5-1, the J gene TRBJ2-7; TRBD1 is a possible D gene (5 bases). This CDR3 region has 13 residues. The V and J ends lost 4 bases and 7 bases respectively, with 15 bases between them. Germline loops: CDR1 SGHRS, CDR2 YFSETQ. CDR3 region: CASSARVQLEQYF. As DNA, the CDR3 is TGCGCCAGCAGCGCCAGGGTCCAGCTGGAGCAGTACTTC.

Concerning this clonotype itself: The germline gene is not matched at one end of the junction; a read error may be the cause. The gene calls are TRBV4-1 and TRBJ2-2, with a weak D call TRBD2 (5 bases). CDR3 size: 15 residues. Germline V gene data show CDR1 as MGHRA and CDR2 as YSYEKL. CDR3 sequence: CASSHNTANTGELFF. CDR3 nucleotides: TGCGCCAGCAGCCATAATACCGCGAACACCGGGGAGCTTTTTTTT.

A note on this clonotype: Just one base apart from a much larger clone, this may be a read error. This chain connects TRBV6-5 to TRBJ2-2; D might be TRBD1 or TRBD2, each matching 6 bases. The CDR3 runs 14 residues. Germline CDR1 is MNHEY and CDR2 is SVGAGI. This CDR3 reads CAISYGQNTGGLFF. The CDR3 DNA follows: TGTGCCATCAGTTACGGACAGAACACCGGGGGGCTGTTTTTT.

This clonotype was picked up one time. The genes are TRBV19 and TRBJ2-7; D gene ambiguous. The CDR3 is 12 residues long. V gave up 9 bases and J gave up 6 bases, with 15 bases separating them. Germline CDR1 and CDR2: LNHDA and SQIVND (reference sequence). The CDR3 nucleotides read TGTGCCAGCGGCTGGGTAGCCCGCGAGCAGTACTTC. The encoded protein is CASGWVAREQYF.

In its sample, this clonotype was seen many times. The chain is built from TRBV5-6 and TRBJ2-7; TRBD1 matches at 9 bases. In germline, CDR1 is SGHDT, CDR2 YYEEEE. The CDR3 is made up of 16 amino acids. V gave up 4 bases and J gave up 1 base; unmatched junction bases: 9. The CDR3 region is CASSLMGDRVSYEQYF. DNA of the CDR3: TGTGCCAGCAGCCTGATGGGGGACAGGGTTTCCTACGAGCAGTACTTC. The whole variable domain, filled in from reference TRBV5-6 and TRBJ2-7, reads DAGVTQSPTHLIKTRGQQVTLRCSPKSGHDTVSWYQQALGQGPQFIFQYYEEEERQRGNFPDRFSGHQFPNYSSELNVNALLLGDSALYLCASSLMGDRVSYEQYFGPGTRLTVT.

The CDR3 reads CASSFGTSSNEQFF. The DNA of the CDR3 is TGTGCCAGCAGCTTCGGGACTAGCAGCAATGAGCAGTTCTTC. This chain connects TRBV7-2 to TRBJ2-1; 9 bases agree with TRBD2. J lost 6 bases, V lost 3 bases, and 3 bases had no gene match. Germline CDR1 and CDR2: SGHTA and FQGNSA. This CDR3 is built from 14 residues.

The rearrangement uses TRBV27 and TRBJ1-1, with D maybe TRBD1 (5 bases). V was clipped by 1 base and J by 1 base, with 22 bases between them. CDR3 size: 19 residues. The germline V gene has CDR1 MNHEY and CDR2 SMNVEV (reference sequence). The CDR3 here is CASSLLLGRAGVWNTEAFF. CDR3 sequence (DNA): TGTGCCAGCAGTTTATTGTTAGGCAGGGCGGGTGTATGGAACACTGAAGCTTTCTTT.

The chain recombines TRBV28 with TRBJ1-6; D is unresolved. The V end was cut by 4 bases, the J end by 7 bases, with 11 bases between. Per germline, CDR1 MDHEN and CDR2 SYDVKM. CDR3 length: 14 residues. CDR3 DNA sequence: TGTGCCAGCAGTTCACACCGGCAGAATTCACCCCTCCACTTT. Amino acid sequence: CASSSHRQNSPLHF.

The table lists this clonotype with many counts. The chain is built from TRBV29-1 and TRBJ2-7, with TRBD2 as a possible D gene (5 bases). The CDR3 runs to 12 residues. CDR1 and CDR2 (germline): SQVTM, ANQGSEA. The ends were cut back, 6 bases at V and 5 bases at J, with 14 bases in the middle. DNA of the CDR3: TGCAGCGTCTCTAGGGCGGGCCACGAGCAGTACTTC. Amino acid sequence: CSVSRAGHEQYF.

The count of this clonotype is one. CDR3 sequence: CSARDRASGSNSVETQYF. The CDR3 region has the DNA TGCAGTGCTAGAGATAGGGCTAGCGGGAGTAATAGCGTAGAGACCCAGTACTTC. The chain combines TRBV20-1 with TRBJ2-5; 10 bases are a match to TRBD2. CDR1 DFQATT and CDR2 SNEGSKA come from the germline V gene (reference sequence). V shed 0 bases and J 4 bases; nucleotides not matched to a gene: 14. The CDR3 has 18 amino acids.

The gene calls are TRBV12-3 or TRBV12-4 and TRBJ2-7; 7 bases fit TRBD1. J lost 3 bases, V lost 2 bases, and 4 bases had no gene match. The CDR3 is 14 amino acids. CDR3 in DNA: TGTGCCAGCAGTTTATCAGGGGGTCACTACGAGCAGTACTTC. Its translation is CASSLSGGHYEQYF.

The gene calls are TRBV6-2 or TRBV6-3 and TRBJ2-7; the D call may be TRBD1 or TRBD2 (6 bases each). There are 14 residues in the CDR3. Germline CDR1 is MNHEY and CDR2 is SVGEGT. Between the trimmed V and J ends, which lost 5 bases and 5 bases, there was a span of 16 bases. CDR3 DNA sequence: TGTGCCAGCAGTGAGGCCGGGGGCAAGAACGAGCAGTACTTC. It codes for CASSEAGGKNEQYF.

For this clonotype: A far larger clone is one nucleotide away, so this likely arose from a read error. The chain carries TRBV7-9 and TRBJ1-2; no clear D gene. The CDR3 runs to 13 residues. Germline CDR1 and CDR2: SEHNR and FQNEAQ (reference sequence). CDR3 in DNA: TGTGCCGGCAGCGCCACAACTAACTATGGCTACACCTTC. Its protein is CAGSATTNYGYTF.

This clonotype has a handful of counts. This chain connects TRBV27 to TRBJ2-7; 9 bases line up with TRBD2. CDR1 and CDR2 (germline): MNHEY, SMNVEV (reference sequence). The CDR3 spans 13 residues. Unmatched junction bases numbered 5, after V lost 5 bases and J lost 6 bases. The CDR3 sequence is CASSRGREGEQYF. In DNA form, the CDR3 reads TGTGCCAGCAGTAGGGGGCGGGAGGGCGAGCAGTACTTC.

Many counts were recorded for this clonotype. This rearrangement joins TRBV19 to TRBJ1-6; D gene ambiguous. Trimming took 10 bases from V and 7 from J, leaving 11 bases between them. The CDR3 sequence is 12 residues long. Germline CDR1 reads LNHDA; CDR2 reads SQIVND (reference sequence). The CDR3 sequence is CATSSPNSPLHF. In nucleotides, the CDR3 is TGTGCCACCTCGAGCCCGAATTCACCCCTCCACTTT. Filled out from reference TRBV19 and TRBJ1-6, the complete variable domain reads DGGITQSPKYLFRKEGQNVTLSCEQNLNHDAMYWYRQDPGQGLRLIYYSQIVNDFQKGDIAEGYSVSREKKESFPLTVTSAQKNPTAFYLCATSSPNSPLHFGNGTRLTVT.

This clonotype was recorded many times. The CDR3 region is CASRRLAGGRSSYEQYF. The CDR3 coding sequence is TGTGCCAGCAGGAGACTAGCGGGAGGCAGGAGCTCCTACGAGCAGTACTTC. The chain joins TRBV11-2 to TRBJ2-7; TRBD2 agrees at 13 bases. V dropped 6 bases and J dropped 0; count of bases not matched to a gene: 8. The CDR3 consists of 17 residues. The germline V gene has CDR1 SGHAT and CDR2 FQNNGV.

This clonotype has a handful of counts. With a much larger clone just one base away, this may be a read error. V usage is TRBV19 and J usage is TRBJ2-5; TRBD2 matches at 16 bases. The CDR3 is made up of 19 amino acids. The germline CDR1 and CDR2 sequences are LNHDA and SQIVND (reference sequence). CDR3 DNA sequence: TGTGCCAGTAGTACTACGGGACTAGCGGGGGGGCCGTATACGGAGACCCACTACTTC. This encodes CASSTTGLAGGPYTETHYF. Drawing the rest from reference TRBV19 and TRBJ2-5, the complete variable domain is DGGITQSPKYLFRKEGQNVTLSCEQNLNHDAMYWYRQDPGQGLRLIYYSQIVNDFQKGDIAEGYSVSREKKESFPLTVTSAQKNPTAFYLCASSTTGLAGGPYTETHYFGPGTRLLVL.

The chain is built from TRBV6-1 and TRBJ2-7, with TRBD1 identical over 10 bases. The J segment lost 7 bases and the V segment lost 6 bases, leaving 9 bases of the junction unmatched. The germline gives CDR1 MNHNS, CDR2 SASEGT. CDR3 length equals 14 residues. The DNA of the CDR3 is TGTGCCAGCAGGAGACAGGGGGCTGTAGAAGAGCAGTACTTC. Translating gives CASRRQGAVEEQYF.

This clonotype showed up just once. The V call is TRBV7-2, the J call TRBJ2-2, with TRBD1 as a possible D gene (6 bases). V was clipped by 0 bases and J by 1 base, with 9 bases between them. Germline V gene lookup returns CDR1 SGHTA and CDR2 FQGNSA. This CDR3 spans 16 amino acids. DNA for the CDR3: TGTGCCAGCAGCTTAGCTCTGGGACAGAACACCGGGGAGCTGTTTTTT. Translation gives CASSLALGQNTGELFF.

This clonotype was counted at least ten times. The chain has TRBV19 and TRBJ1-1; 8 positions agree with TRBD1. This CDR3 spans 14 amino acids. Trimming at V came to 5 bases and at J to 5 bases, leaving 7 bases not matched to a gene. Germline V lookup: CDR1 LNHDA, CDR2 SQIVND (reference sequence). The CDR3 loop is CASSRQGAGTEAFF. CDR3 coding DNA: TGTGCCAGTAGTCGGCAGGGGGCCGGGACTGAAGCTTTCTTT.

The rearrangement joins TRBV7-6 to TRBJ2-1, with unresolved D. V lost 4 bases, J lost 0 bases, and 16 bases lay in between. Germline loops: CDR1 SGHVS, CDR2 FNYEAQ. This CDR3 has 17 amino acids. The CDR3 nucleotides read TGTGCCAGCAGCTCCCCTATAGGTGTGTCCTCCTACAATGAGCAGTTCTTC. Protein: CASSSPIGVSSYNEQFF.